This T cell receptor (beta chain) emerged from a study of T cell repertoires and leukemia-associated antigens. Background on the study: About 16.1 million effective reads came from all samples combined.

One entry per CDR3 protein results from TCRdb running MiXCR on the 5' RACE reads. The repertoire holds 9,500 to 15,000 distinct CDR3 sequences, with under 50% as singletons. This clonotype appeared a few times. The antigen is not known. The CDR3 length is 12 residues. Trimming cost V 6 bases and J 5 bases, with 10 bases left between them. General study points: Vbeta, Jbeta, VDJ rearrangement and unique CDR3 counts did not differ significantly across four groups.

The chain combines TRBV12-3 or TRBV12-4 with TRBJ2-5, with D perhaps TRBD1 (6 bases). Sequenced material: CD3+ T cells sorted from blood and cultured. The receptor comes from a female donor in good health. The CDR3, as DNA: TGTGCCAGCAGCAACGGACAGGAGACCCAGTACTTC. It encodes CASSNGQETQYF.